This entry lists 21 T cell receptor beta chains sequenced from one sample in a study of graft-versus-host responses after intestinal transplantation. Only in-frame clones appear in the TCRdb table, and some are missing; sequencing was by immunoSEQ multiplex PCR. Of fewer than 65,000 clones listed, roughly 90% were seen once; the top ten hold 0.55% to 0.8%. Their antigens are not known. This material consisted of unstimulated CD4+ T cells sorted from spleen or lymph node cells, taken before transplant. The source is a human donor who was the organ donor for an intestinal transplant.

The chain employs TRBV28 and TRBJ2-1, with D possibly TRBD1 on 6 matching bases. V was cut by 4 bases and J by 9 bases, with 13 bases left in between. CDR1 and CDR2 from the germline V gene are MDHEN and SYDVKM. The CDR3 sequence is 13 residues long. CDR3 region: CASSSPGVSEQFF. DNA of the CDR3: TGTGCCAGCAGTTCTCCAGGGGTTTCTGAGCAGTTCTTC.

V gene TRBV5-6 combines with J gene TRBJ1-2; no definite D call. Germline V gene data show CDR1 as SGHDT and CDR2 as YYEEEE. Trimming pared 5 bases from V and 0 bases from J, leaving 11 bases between. The CDR3 is 14 amino acids. CDR3 region: CASRLPGPNYGYTF. CDR3 sequence (DNA): TGTGCCAGCAGGCTACCGGGTCCTAACTATGGCTACACCTTC.

This clone was found once. The chain uses TRBV28 and TRBJ2-7; D perhaps matches TRBD2 (6 bases). The V and J ends lost 7 bases and 3 bases respectively, with 10 bases between them. Germline V gene lookup returns CDR1 MDHEN and CDR2 SYDVKM. The CDR3 runs 12 residues. This CDR3 reads CASNAGSYEQYF. CDR3 bases: TGTGCCAGCAATGCGGGGAGCTACGAGCAGTACTTC.

This clone was counted a single time. CDR3 coding DNA: TGTGCCAGTAGTGGGACAGGGGTTGGCTATGGCTACACCTTC. Its protein product is CASSGTGVGYGYTF. The rearrangement links TRBV19 to TRBJ1-2; 10 bases map to TRBD1. The CDR3 length is 14 residues. Germline-derived CDR1 and CDR2 are LNHDA and SQIVND (reference sequence). Trimming took 5 bases from V and 4 from J; bases not matched to a gene: 4. Looking up the rest from reference TRBV19 and TRBJ1-2 gives the full variable domain: DGGITQSPKYLFRKEGQNVTLSCEQNLNHDAMYWYRQDPGQGLRLIYYSQIVNDFQKGDIAEGYSVSREKKESFPLTVTSAQKNPTAFYLCASSGTGVGYGYTFGSGTRLTVV.

This clone showed up just once. The chain links TRBV6-1 to TRBJ2-3; weak D call: TRBD2 (5 bases). Germline V gene sequence: CDR1 MNHNS, CDR2 SASEGT. The V end lost 2 bases, the J end lost 7 bases, and 7 bases lay between the germline ends. The CDR3 is 12 residues long. CDR3 loop: CASSETGYTQYF. CDR3 nucleotide sequence: TGTGCCAGCAGTGAAACGGGGTATACGCAGTATTTT.

The chain couples TRBV29-1 to TRBJ2-5; 7 nucleotides line up with TRBD2. The germline CDR1 and CDR2 sequences are SQVTM and ANQGSEA. CDR3 length equals 12 residues. CDR3 DNA: TGCAGTCGGACTGGGGGGGAGGAGACCCAGTACTTC. Its translation: CSRTGGEETQYF.

The chain uses TRBV4-3 and TRBJ1-4; 8 nucleotides match TRBD1. There are 19 residues in the CDR3. Germline V gene sequence: CDR1 LGHNA, CDR2 YSLEER. The V segment lost 0 bases and the J segment 0 bases; nucleotides outside the gene matches: 9. CDR3 nucleotide sequence: TGCGCCAGCAGCCAAGACCCGACAGGGGTGGAGGCAACTAATGAAAAACTGTTTTTT. Protein: CASSQDPTGVEATNEKLFF.

This clone appeared once. The V gene is TRBV6-5, the J gene TRBJ2-3; 7 bases align to TRBD2. CDR1 and CDR2 from the germline V gene are MNHEY and SVGAGI. Trimming cost V 2 bases and J 4 bases; bases outside gene matches: 9. The CDR3 is 16 residues long. The CDR3 sequence is CASSYLRAGRSDTQYF. CDR3 DNA: TGTGCCAGCAGTTACCTACGAGCGGGAAGGTCAGATACGCAGTATTTT.

In DNA, the CDR3 is TGCGCCAGCACCCCTTTCTCTGGGGCCAACGTCCTGACTTTC. Translating it yields CASTPFSGANVLTF. The chain combines TRBV5-1 with TRBJ2-6; D unclear. V was shortened by 6 bases and J by 0 bases, with 7 bases between the two germline ends. The CDR3 consists of 14 residues. Germline V gives CDR1 SGHRS, CDR2 YFSETQ.

The rearrangement joins TRBV2 to TRBJ1-5; 12 nucleotides agree with TRBD1. V gave up 7 bases and J gave up 6 bases; unmatched junction bases: 4. The CDR3 runs 14 residues. CDR1 is SNHLY and CDR2 is FYNNEI in the germline V gene. The CDR3 protein is CASKGQGAVQPQHF. The CDR3 DNA sequence: TGTGCCAGCAAGGGACAGGGGGCGGTTCAGCCCCAGCATTTT.

The chain joins TRBV7-3 to TRBJ2-7; 8 bases align to TRBD2. The CDR3 consists of 17 residues. J lost 6 bases, V lost 2 bases, and 15 bases had no gene match. CDR1 and CDR2 (germline): SGHTA, FQGTGA. For the CDR3, the DNA is TGTGCCAGCAGCTTATTCGGGGGTTTTAGCGGGGCCACCGAGCAGTACTTC. Its protein is CASSLFGGFSGATEQYF.

The rearrangement joins TRBV10-3 to TRBJ2-1, with TRBD1 identical over 8 bases. V gave up 6 bases and J gave up 5 bases; unmatched junction bases: 3. The CDR3 sequence is 13 residues long. CDR1 is ENHRY, CDR2 SYGVKD, per germline. The CDR3 spells CAIRGGQDNEQFF. Written as DNA, the CDR3 is TGTGCCATCAGGGGGGGACAGGACAATGAGCAGTTCTTC.

The chain combines TRBV5-1 with TRBJ2-4, with 14 bases matching TRBD2. Trimming took 4 bases from V and 9 from J; bases not matched to a gene: 6. Germline lookup yields CDR1 SGHRS and CDR2 YFSETQ. The CDR3 totals 15 residues. The CDR3 DNA sequence: TGCGCCAGCAGCCCGACCGGGACTAGCGGGGGCATTCAGTACTTC. Translated, it gives CASSPTGTSGGIQYF.

The V gene is TRBV4-1, the J gene TRBJ1-5; D possibly corresponds to TRBD1 (6 bases). Germline V gene lookup returns CDR1 MGHRA and CDR2 YSYEKL. Trimming cost V 0 bases and J 3 bases, with 12 bases left between them. The CDR3 length is 16 residues. CDR3: CASSQDWGGPNQPQHF. The DNA for the CDR3 is TGCGCCAGCAGCCAAGATTGGGGGGGGCCCAATCAGCCCCAGCATTTT.

This clone was detected a few times. J is TRBJ2-1 and V is TRBV2; 7 nucleotides align to TRBD2. The CDR3 extends over 13 amino acids. V shed 8 bases and J 8 bases; nucleotides not matched to a gene: 9. CDR1 SNHLY and CDR2 FYNNEI come from the germline V gene. The CDR3 bases are TGTGCCAGCGGGGGGGACCCTTTAGATGAGCAGTTCTTC. This codes for CASGGDPLDEQFF.

The CDR3 region is CASSLGHTSGNEQFF. CDR3 DNA sequence: TGTGCCAGCAGCTTGGGGCATACCAGCGGCAATGAGCAGTTCTTC. The chain carries TRBV5-4 and TRBJ2-1, with D possibly TRBD2 on 5 matching bases. CDR3 length: 15 residues. Deletions cut 0 bases from V and 6 bases from J, with 13 bases between. Germline V gene data show CDR1 as SGHNT and CDR2 as YYREEE (reference sequence). Full variable domain (rest looked up from reference TRBV5-4 and TRBJ2-1): ETGVTQSPTHLIKTRGQQVTLRCSSQSGHNTVSWYQQALGQGPQFIFQYYREEENGRGNFPPRFSGLQFPNYSSELNVNALELDDSALYLCASSLGHTSGNEQFFGPGTRLTVL.

J is TRBJ2-1 and V is TRBV5-6, with 11 bases identical to TRBD2. The V and J ends lost 0 bases and 7 bases, in that order; junction bases with no gene match: 6. The CDR3 runs 16 residues. Germline V lookup: CDR1 SGHDT, CDR2 YYEEEE. CDR3 DNA sequence: TGTGCCAGCAGCTTGGATAGCGGGAGGGCCTGGAATGAGCAGTTCTTC. Protein: CASSLDSGRAWNEQFF.

The chain carries TRBV2 and TRBJ2-7; D gene unclear. V was clipped by 4 bases and J by 6 bases, with 10 bases between them. CDR1 SNHLY and CDR2 FYNNEI come from the germline V gene. The CDR3 contains 12 residues. CDR3: CASSARRSEQYF. CDR3 DNA: TGTGCCAGCAGTGCAAGGAGATCCGAGCAGTACTTC. The full variable domain, with the rest looked up from reference TRBV2 and TRBJ2-7, is EPEVTQTPSHQVTQMGQEVILRCVPISNHLYFYWYRQILGQKVEFLVSFYNNEISEKSEIFDDQFSVERPDGSNFTLKIRSTKLEDSAMYFCASSARRSEQYFGPGTRLTVT.

The chain has TRBV5-1 and TRBJ1-1; D is ambiguous. CDR1 is SGHRS, CDR2 YFSETQ, per germline. The CDR3 length is 14 residues. V shed 4 bases and J shed 7 bases, with 17 bases lying between them. The CDR3 DNA reads TGCGCCAGCAGCCCCGGGTCTCCCCGGGGTGAAGCTTTCTTT. It specifies CASSPGSPRGEAFF.

J is TRBJ1-2 and V is TRBV28; possible D gene TRBD1, 5 bases. Germline loops: CDR1 MDHEN, CDR2 SYDVKM. The CDR3 covers 13 residues. V gave up 6 bases and J gave up 2 bases, with 10 bases separating them. This chain's CDR3 is CASSATENYGYTF. The CDR3 bases are TGTGCCAGCAGCGCGACAGAGAACTATGGCTACACCTTC.

Written as DNA, the CDR3 is TGTGCCAGCAGTTTTAGAGGGGCCCCTAGCGTGGCCCAGCATTTT. Translating gives CASSFRGAPSVAQHF. The V and J genes are TRBV28 and TRBJ1-5, with a weak D call TRBD1 (5 bases). Germline V CDR1 and CDR2: MDHEN, SYDVKM. V gave up 3 bases and J gave up 11 bases, with 20 bases separating them. The CDR3 totals 15 residues.